These 32 T cell receptor beta chains were sequenced from one sample in a study of blood T cells in healthy people across ages. Primed by a sample-barcoded 5' primer and a J-beta primer mix, a second PCR proceeded for roughly 6 to 12 cycles. TCRdb independently ran MiXCR on the 5' RACE reads; one entry per CDR3 protein. The sample carries around 500,000 distinct CDR3 sequences, 27% recorded once. These data also formed part of another study, on T cells of mothers and their children.

The sequencing sample was made of blood. These receptors came from a boy under 10 years old in good health.

The chain is built from TRBV12-5 and TRBJ1-2; D is unclear. V was clipped by 3 bases and J by 2 bases, with 7 bases between them. Germline V CDR1 and CDR2: LGHNT, FRNRAP. The CDR3 runs to 13 residues. CDR3 region: CASGFSRNYGYTF. CDR3 coding DNA: TGTGCTAGTGGTTTTTCCAGGAACTATGGCTACACCTTC.

The chain employs TRBV7-2 and TRBJ2-1; D call uncertain. The J call is in doubt because the DNA end fits TRBJ2-7 better. Germline V gives CDR1 SGHTA, CDR2 FQGNSA. There are 19 residues in the CDR3. The CDR3 here is CASGSTAYEKRGERYEQYF. CDR3 DNA: TGTGCCAGCGGCTCTACAGCTTACGAGAAAAGAGGAGAGAGGTACGAGCAGTACTTC.

The V gene is TRBV29-1, the J gene TRBJ1-1, with a possible D match to TRBD1 (5 bases). Germline V gene data show CDR1 as SQVTM and CDR2 as ANQGSEA. Between the trimmed V and J ends, which lost 3 bases and 5 bases, there was a span of 10 bases. CDR3 size: 12 residues. CDR3: CSVDGGVTEAFF. The CDR3 DNA sequence: TGCAGCGTTGACGGGGGGGTAACTGAAGCTTTCTTT.

A few counts support this clonotype. The chain recombines TRBV12-3 or TRBV12-4 with TRBJ2-7, with 12 bases matching TRBD1. The junction had 7 bases not matched to a gene; V was cut back by 3 bases and J by 7 bases. The CDR3 is 15 amino acids. CDR3 in amino acids: CASSLQGQGASEQYF. CDR3 DNA sequence: TGTGCCAGCAGTTTGCAGGGACAGGGGGCGAGTGAGCAGTACTTC.

The chain recombines TRBV3-1 with TRBJ2-4; 9 positions match TRBD1. V lost 0 bases, J lost 0 bases, and 12 bases stayed unmatched. The CDR3 loop spans 20 amino acids. Germline V CDR1 and CDR2: LGHDT, YNNKEL (reference sequence). CDR3 sequence reads: CASSQDLIRTGVGAKNIQYF. DNA for the CDR3: TGTGCCAGCAGCCAAGATCTGATAAGGACAGGGGTTGGAGCCAAAAACATTCAGTACTTC.

The rearrangement joins TRBV6-2 or TRBV6-3 to TRBJ2-1; 8 bases are a match to TRBD2. Germline V gene lookup returns CDR1 MNHEY and CDR2 SVGEGT. V shed 0 bases and J 8 bases; nucleotides not matched to a gene: 9. The CDR3 contains 16 residues. As DNA, the CDR3 is TGTGCCAGCAGTTACTCCCCAGCGGGAGAAGGGGATGAGCAGTTCTTC. The encoded protein is CASSYSPAGEGDEQFF.

This clonotype appeared a few times. This chain uses TRBV11-3 with TRBJ2-1; D uncertain. Trimming left V 6 bases short and J 8 bases short, with 8 bases between. Germline V gene lookup returns CDR1 SGHNT and CDR2 YENEEA. CDR3 length equals 11 residues. The CDR3 DNA is TGTGCCAGCAGTAATGGCCATGAGCAGTTCTTC. It yields the protein CASSNGHEQFF.

The chain links TRBV5-1 to TRBJ2-4; no clear D gene. This CDR3 has 15 residues. Per the germline V gene, CDR1 is SGHRS and CDR2 is YFSETQ. Trimming left V 4 bases short and J 0 bases short, with 11 bases between. The CDR3 nucleotides read TGCGCCAGCAGCCCAGCGATAGCAGCCAAAAACATTCAGTACTTC. Residues: CASSPAIAAKNIQYF.

This sequence joins TRBV3-1 and TRBJ2-4; 7 bases match TRBD1. The CDR3 contains 14 residues. Germline CDR1 and CDR2: LGHDT and YNNKEL (reference sequence). Trimming removed 3 bases from V and 8 bases from J; junction bases left unmatched: 7. DNA for the CDR3: TGTGCCAGCAGCCACTTAGACAGGGTTGACATTCAGTACTTC. Translating it yields CASSHLDRVDIQYF.

V and J are TRBV7-9 and TRBJ2-5; D is possibly TRBD1 (6 bases). Germline CDR1 is SEHNR and CDR2 is FQNEAQ (reference sequence). The germline V and J ends were trimmed by 6 bases and 2 bases, with 19 bases remaining between them. The CDR3 covers 16 residues. The CDR3 region is CASRLSHVTGQETQYF. The DNA for the CDR3 is TGTGCCAGCAGATTATCGCACGTTACAGGGCAAGAGACCCAGTACTTC.

This clonotype was counted only a few times. The V gene is TRBV20-1, the J gene TRBJ2-5, with TRBD2 identical over 14 bases. The DNA matches TRBJ2-1 better at its end, which makes the J call doubtful. CDR3 size: 18 residues. CDR1 and CDR2 from the germline V gene are DFQATT and SNEGSKA (reference sequence). The CDR3 nucleotides are TGCAGTGCTAGAGATTTGGGACTAGCGGGAGAAGGGTACAATGAGCAGTTCTTC. Protein product: CSARDLGLAGEGYNEQFF.

The V call is TRBV18, the J call TRBJ2-7, with no clear D. Looked up from germline, CDR1 is KGHSH and CDR2 is LQKENI. V lost 3 bases, J lost 4 bases, and 13 bases lay in between. The CDR3 loop spans 14 amino acids. DNA for the CDR3: TGTGCCAGCTCACCGGGCGAGCGCCTATACGAGCAGTACTTC. Protein: CASSPGERLYEQYF.

CDR3 in amino acids: CASSTGALGEKLFF. DNA for the CDR3: TGTGCCAGTAGTACCGGGGCCCTCGGGGAAAAACTGTTTTTT. The V gene is TRBV19, the J gene TRBJ1-4; a possible D gene is TRBD1 (5 bases). The V gene's germline CDR1 is LNHDA and CDR2 SQIVND (reference sequence). This CDR3 is 14 amino acids long. V shed 4 bases and J shed 8 bases, with 14 bases lying between them.

The rearrangement joins TRBV5-1 to TRBJ1-6; maybe TRBD1 (5 bases). Germline lookup yields CDR1 SGHRS and CDR2 YFSETQ. The CDR3 spans 15 residues. V shed 3 bases and J shed 8 bases, with 15 bases lying between them. The CDR3 spells CASSSQGGPDSPLHF. CDR3 nucleotide sequence: TGCGCCAGCAGCTCTCAGGGCGGACCGGATTCACCCCTCCACTTT. Together with reference TRBV5-1 and TRBJ1-6, the CDR3 gives the full variable domain: KAGVTQTPRYLIKTRGQQVTLSCSPISGHRSVSWYQQTPGQGLQFLFEYFSETQRNKGNFPGRFSGRQFSNSRSEMNVSTLELGDSALYLCASSSQGGPDSPLHFGNGTRLTVT.

This clonotype was counted only a few times. This chain links TRBV20-1 with TRBJ2-1; tentatively, D is TRBD2 (5 bases). The CDR3 is 13 residues long. Germline values: CDR1 DFQATT, CDR2 SNEGSKA (reference sequence). V lost 5 bases and J 8 bases, leaving 16 bases between the germline ends. CDR3 nucleotides: TGCAGTGCTCCTGACGCGGGCAACTATGAGCAGTTCTTC. This codes for CSAPDAGNYEQFF.

This clonotype was detected a few times. This chain connects TRBV4-1 to TRBJ1-4; D perhaps matches TRBD1 (5 bases). From germline, CDR1 is MGHRA and CDR2 YSYEKL. Trimming removed 1 base at V and 8 bases at J, with 14 bases between. CDR3 length: 15 residues. CDR3 in DNA: TGCGCCAGCAGCCAAGCCCCTCAGGGAGGCGAAAAACTGTTTTTT. Amino acids: CASSQAPQGGEKLFF.

The table lists this clonotype with a few counts. The chain has TRBV6-5 and TRBJ2-5, with D tentatively TRBD2 (6 bases). The CDR3 is 15 residues long. With 2 bases removed from V and 5 bases from J, the gap between germline ends came to 15 bases. In germline, CDR1 is MNHEY, CDR2 SVGAGI. CDR3 sequence reads: CASSYAGIHRETQYF. The CDR3 nucleotides read TGTGCCAGCAGTTACGCGGGGATCCATCGGGAGACCCAGTACTTC.

The table lists this clonotype with a few counts. The gene calls are TRBV12-3 or TRBV12-4 and TRBJ1-1; D not resolved. The CDR3 totals 13 residues. V gave up 5 bases and J gave up 6 bases, with 13 bases separating them. As DNA, the CDR3 is TGTGCCAGCAGTCCAGGCCCGGGATCTGAAGCTTTCTTT. It is translated as CASSPGPGSEAFF.

This clonotype was counted between two and nine times. The rearrangement joins TRBV29-1 to TRBJ2-3; 9 bases map to TRBD2. This CDR3 is built from 15 residues. The germline CDR1 and CDR2 sequences are SQVTM and ANQGSEA. The V segment lost 4 bases and the J segment 4 bases; nucleotides outside the gene matches: 9. The CDR3 coding sequence is TGCAGCGTTGCCTTAGCGGGAGAAAACCCAGATACGCAGTATTTT. Translating it yields CSVALAGENPDTQYF.

A few counts support this clonotype. The V and J genes are TRBV7-8 and TRBJ2-5; tentative D call: TRBD2 (6 bases). Trimming removed 8 bases from V and 5 bases from J, with 12 bases in between. Germline-derived CDR1 and CDR2 are SGHVS and FQNEAQ. This CDR3 spans 12 amino acids. Written as DNA, the CDR3 is TGTGCCAGCTGCGGGACCTTCGAGACCCAGTACTTC. Encoded protein: CASCGTFETQYF. The full variable domain, with the rest looked up from reference TRBV7-8 and TRBJ2-5, is GAGVSQSPRYKVAKRGQDVALRCDPISGHVSLFWYQQALGQGPEFLTYFQNEAQLDKSGLPSDRFFAERPEGSVSTLKIQRTQQEDSAVYLCASCGTFETQYFGPGTRLLVL.

CDR3 nucleotide sequence: TGCGCCAGCAGCCAAGAAGTCACACTAAAGACCCAGTACTTC. Translation gives CASSQEVTLKTQYF. This chain joins TRBV4-3 and TRBJ2-5; the D is unclear. CDR3 size: 14 residues. The ends were cut back, 0 bases at V and 6 bases at J, with 11 bases in the middle. Germline V gene data show CDR1 as LGHNA and CDR2 as YSLEER.

The chain is built from TRBV6-1 and TRBJ1-4, with D unresolved. Germline loops: CDR1 MNHNS, CDR2 SASEGT. This CDR3 region has 11 residues. Between the trimmed V and J ends, which lost 6 bases and 8 bases, there was a span of 7 bases. For the CDR3, the DNA is TGTGCCAGCAGGGCGCAAGAAAAACTGTTTTTT. As protein: CASRAQEKLFF.

The J gene is TRBJ2-7, the V gene TRBV2; D may match TRBD1 or TRBD2 (5 bases each). This CDR3 comprises 14 residues. Per the germline V gene, CDR1 is SNHLY and CDR2 is FYNNEI. The germline V and J ends were trimmed by 5 bases and 6 bases, with 17 bases remaining between them. DNA of the CDR3: TGTGCCAGCAGTAACCTAGTGGGGGTCCCCGAGCAGTACTTC. Its translation: CASSNLVGVPEQYF.

This clonotype was observed a handful of times. V is TRBV7-2 and J is TRBJ1-3; D is uncertain. The CDR3 consists of 14 residues. Trimming took off 5 bases at V and 0 bases at J, with 8 bases between the two ends. Germline V gene data show CDR1 as SGHTA and CDR2 as FQGNSA. CDR3 DNA: TGTGCCAGCAGCCGCGTGGACTCTGGAAACACCATATATTTT. This translates into CASSRVDSGNTIYF.

Only a few counts were recorded for this clonotype. The CDR3 DNA sequence: TGTGCCAGCAGTGAAAGCCCCGGGACGATTCAAGAGACCCAGTACTTC. Amino acids: CASSESPGTIQETQYF. This chain links TRBV2 with TRBJ2-5, with D perhaps TRBD1 or TRBD2 (5 bases each). The CDR3 is made up of 16 amino acids. The V gene's germline CDR1 is SNHLY and CDR2 FYNNEI. V lost 2 bases, J lost 2 bases, and 15 bases lay in between.

This chain joins TRBV20-1 and TRBJ2-1; 13 bases line up with TRBD2. The V segment lost 6 bases and the J segment 4 bases; nucleotides outside the gene matches: 6. From germline, CDR1 is DFQATT and CDR2 SNEGSKA (reference sequence). CDR3 length: 15 residues. The CDR3 region has the DNA TGCAGTGCCGACGGGACTAGCGGGGTATACAATGAGCAGTTCTTC. Amino acids: CSADGTSGVYNEQFF.

The chain is built from TRBV5-5 and TRBJ2-5; the D gene is possibly TRBD1 (5 bases). Germline lookup yields CDR1 SGHKS and CDR2 YYEKEE (reference sequence). The CDR3 totals 16 residues. V was pared by 4 bases and J by 1 base, with 17 bases between. CDR3 sequence (DNA): TGTGCCAGCAGCCGCGGACATTCCCCATTCCAAGAGACCCAGTACTTC. Translation gives CASSRGHSPFQETQYF.

This sequence joins TRBV10-3 and TRBJ2-3, with a weak D call TRBD2 (6 bases). V lost 7 bases, J lost 4 bases, and 9 bases lay in between. Germline values: CDR1 ENHRY, CDR2 SYGVKD. The CDR3 is 12 amino acids. DNA of the CDR3: TGTGCCATCAATGGAGGGTCAGATACGCAGTATTTT. It specifies CAINGGSDTQYF.

This clonotype was observed a single time. The chain is built from TRBV5-6 and TRBJ2-1; tentative D call: TRBD2 (6 bases). This CDR3 spans 15 amino acids. CDR1 SGHDT and CDR2 YYEEEE come from the germline V gene. V was trimmed by 2 bases and J by 7 bases, leaving 16 bases between them. This CDR3 is CASSFRDGDSNEQFF. The DNA of the CDR3 is TGTGCCAGCAGCTTCCGGGACGGGGACTCAAATGAGCAGTTCTTC.

In this sample, this clonotype turned up a few times. This chain links TRBV12-3 or TRBV12-4 with TRBJ2-5; no clear D. The DNA matches TRBJ2-1 better at its end, which makes the J call doubtful. The CDR3 is 12 amino acids. In nucleotides, the CDR3 is TGTGCCAGCAGTCCCGATACCAATGAGCAGTTCTTC. Its protein product is CASSPDTNEQFF.

The genes are TRBV7-9 and TRBJ2-5; no clear D gene. Gene TRBJ2-1 matches the end of the DNA better, so the J call may be wrong. The CDR3 is made up of 14 amino acids. Germline V gives CDR1 SEHNR, CDR2 FQNEAQ (reference sequence). CDR3 loop: CASSLETSRDEQFF. The CDR3 DNA reads TGTGCCAGCAGCTTAGAGACAAGCCGCGATGAGCAGTTCTTC.

This clonotype showed up many times. The genes are TRBV10-3 and TRBJ2-5; D is undetermined. The CDR3 consists of 13 residues. Per the germline V gene, CDR1 is ENHRY and CDR2 is SYGVKD. Trimming removed 8 bases at V and 2 bases at J, with 12 bases between. The CDR3 sequence is CAIGESSQETQYF. CDR3 in DNA: TGTGCCATCGGGGAAAGCTCTCAAGAGACCCAGTACTTC.